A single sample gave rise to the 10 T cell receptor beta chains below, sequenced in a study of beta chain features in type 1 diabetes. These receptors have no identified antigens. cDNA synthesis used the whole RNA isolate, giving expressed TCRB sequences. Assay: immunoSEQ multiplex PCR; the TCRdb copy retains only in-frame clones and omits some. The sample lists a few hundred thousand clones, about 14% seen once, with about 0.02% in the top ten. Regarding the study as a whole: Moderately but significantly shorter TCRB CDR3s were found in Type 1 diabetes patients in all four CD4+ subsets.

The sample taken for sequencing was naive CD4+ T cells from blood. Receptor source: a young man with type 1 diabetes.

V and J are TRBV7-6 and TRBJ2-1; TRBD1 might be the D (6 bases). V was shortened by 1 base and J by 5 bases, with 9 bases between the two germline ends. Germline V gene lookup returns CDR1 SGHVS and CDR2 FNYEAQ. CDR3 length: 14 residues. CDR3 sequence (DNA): TGTGCCAGCAGCTTAGAGTGGACAGACAATGAGCAGTTCTTC. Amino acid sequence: CASSLEWTDNEQFF.

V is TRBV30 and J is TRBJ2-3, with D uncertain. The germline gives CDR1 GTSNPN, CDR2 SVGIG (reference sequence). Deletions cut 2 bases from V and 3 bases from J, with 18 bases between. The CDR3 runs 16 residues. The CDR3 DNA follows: TGTGCCTGGAGTCGTGGCAGTCCCTCGGGTACAGATACGCAGTATTTT. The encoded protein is CAWSRGSPSGTDTQYF.

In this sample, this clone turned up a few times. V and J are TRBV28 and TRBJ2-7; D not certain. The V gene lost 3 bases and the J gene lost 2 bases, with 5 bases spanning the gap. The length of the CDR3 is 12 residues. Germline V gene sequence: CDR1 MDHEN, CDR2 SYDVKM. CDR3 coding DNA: TGTGCCAGCAGTTTGAGGCCCTACGAGCAGTACTTC. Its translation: CASSLRPYEQYF.

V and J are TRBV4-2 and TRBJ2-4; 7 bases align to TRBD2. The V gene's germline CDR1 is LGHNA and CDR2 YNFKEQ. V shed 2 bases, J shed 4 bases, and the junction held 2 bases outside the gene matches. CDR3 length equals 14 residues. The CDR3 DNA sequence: TGTGCCAGCAGCCAAAGCGGGACGAAAAACATTCAGTACTTC. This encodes CASSQSGTKNIQYF.

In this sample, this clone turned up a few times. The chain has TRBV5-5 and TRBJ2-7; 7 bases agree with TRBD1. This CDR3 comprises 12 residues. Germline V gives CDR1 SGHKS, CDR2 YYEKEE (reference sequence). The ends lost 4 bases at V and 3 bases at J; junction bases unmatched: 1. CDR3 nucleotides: TGTGCCAGCAGCCGGGACAGCTACGAGCAGTACTTC. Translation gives CASSRDSYEQYF.

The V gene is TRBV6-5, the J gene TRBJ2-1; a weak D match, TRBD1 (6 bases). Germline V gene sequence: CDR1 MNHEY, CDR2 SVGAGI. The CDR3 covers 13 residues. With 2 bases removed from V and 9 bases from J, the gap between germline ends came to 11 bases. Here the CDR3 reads CASSYPRGTEQFF. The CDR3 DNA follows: TGTGCCAGCAGTTACCCCAGGGGAACTGAGCAGTTCTTC.

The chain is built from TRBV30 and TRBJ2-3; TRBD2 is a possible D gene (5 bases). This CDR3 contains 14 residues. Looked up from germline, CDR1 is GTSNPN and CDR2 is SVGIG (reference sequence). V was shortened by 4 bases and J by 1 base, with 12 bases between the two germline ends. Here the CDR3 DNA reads TGTGCCTGGACGGCCCGGGGTGGCACAGATACGCAGTATTTT. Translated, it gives CAWTARGGTDTQYF.

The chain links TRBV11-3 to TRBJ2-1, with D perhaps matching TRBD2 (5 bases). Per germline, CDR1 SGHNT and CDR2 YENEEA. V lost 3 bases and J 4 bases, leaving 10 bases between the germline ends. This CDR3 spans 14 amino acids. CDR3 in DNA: TGTGCCAGCAGCTTGAGGGAAGGTTACAATGAGCAGTTCTTC. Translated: CASSLREGYNEQFF.

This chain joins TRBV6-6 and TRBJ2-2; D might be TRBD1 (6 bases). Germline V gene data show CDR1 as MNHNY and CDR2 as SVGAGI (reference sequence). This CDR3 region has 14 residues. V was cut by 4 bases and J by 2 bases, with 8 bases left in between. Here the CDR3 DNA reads TGTGCCAGCAGTTTACAGGGTAACACCGGGGAGCTGTTTTTT. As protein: CASSLQGNTGELFF.

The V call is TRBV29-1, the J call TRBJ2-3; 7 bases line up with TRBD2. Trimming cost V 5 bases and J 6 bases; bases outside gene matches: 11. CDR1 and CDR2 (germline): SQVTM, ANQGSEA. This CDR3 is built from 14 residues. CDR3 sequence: CSVLGISLADTQYF. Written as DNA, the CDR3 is TGCAGCGTTTTGGGGATCTCACTAGCGGATACGCAGTATTTT.